This T cell receptor beta chain was profiled in a study of CD8+ T cells in alopecia areata. Study-level information: The study gave treated patients oral tofacitinib at 5 to 10 mg twice daily. Study observations and caveats: Higher clonality than in normal scalp was seen in lesional scalp, especially alopecia totalis/universalis. Although TCR sharing was seen in mice, sharing across patients was less clear, possibly for HLA-related reasons.

There are 12 residues in the CDR3. Trimming removed 8 bases from V and 7 bases from J; junction bases left unmatched: 7. Germline V CDR1 and CDR2: SNHLY, FYNNEI. Of note for this clone: What it recognizes is unknown.

Lesional scalp tissue (obtained by punch biopsy) and peripheral blood were collected from alopecia areata patients. Extracted from the samples, RNA was reverse transcribed into cDNA to serve as the sequencing template. Data came from immunoSEQ multiplex PCR; TCRdb stores just in-frame clones and leaves some out. The data show around 250,000 clones, roughly two thirds seen once. The chain carries TRBV2 and TRBJ1-2, with 7 bases aligning to TRBD1. Source: CD4+ T cells sorted from blood, taken at week 0. This TCR was sampled from a human donor with alopecia areata. The CDR3 protein is CASGGDRVGYTF. CDR3 DNA sequence: TGTGCCAGCGGGGGGGACAGAGTTGGCTACACCTTC.